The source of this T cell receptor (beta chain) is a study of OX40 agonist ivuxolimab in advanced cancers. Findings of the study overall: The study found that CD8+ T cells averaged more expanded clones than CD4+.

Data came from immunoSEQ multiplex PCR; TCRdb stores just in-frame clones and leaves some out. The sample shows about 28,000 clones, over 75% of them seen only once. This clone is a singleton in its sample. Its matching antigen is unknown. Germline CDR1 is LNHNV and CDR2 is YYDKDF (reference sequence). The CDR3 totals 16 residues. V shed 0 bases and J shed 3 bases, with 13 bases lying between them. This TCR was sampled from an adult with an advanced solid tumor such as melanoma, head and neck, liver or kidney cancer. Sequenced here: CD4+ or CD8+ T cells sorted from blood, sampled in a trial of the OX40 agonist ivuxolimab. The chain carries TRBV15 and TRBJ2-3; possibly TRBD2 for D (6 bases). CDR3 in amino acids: CATSRDRVAGTDTQYF. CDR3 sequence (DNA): TGTGCCACCAGCAGAGATAGGGTCGCGGGGACAGATACGCAGTATTTT.